This T cell receptor (beta chain) stems from a study of blood T cell repertoires in COVID-19. About the research overall: The origin of the acute and convalescent COVID-19 samples was the United States, Italy and Spain.

This CDR3 contains 14 residues. The germline CDR1 and CDR2 sequences are SSHAT and FNYEAQ (reference sequence). Seattle's cohort entered during active infection and was followed longitudinally. Concerning this clone: Relative to the germline gene, one junction end is altered; a read error may explain this.

TCRdb's copy holds only in-frame clones and misses some; the assay was immunoSEQ multiplex PCR. The sample lists 87,000 or so clones, around 85% occurring once. The rearrangement uses TRBV7-7 and TRBJ2-1; D might be TRBD2 (6 bases). Input material: peripheral blood. This clonotype originated in a woman of 80 years or more with COVID-19, enrolled during active disease. The DNA for the CDR3 is TGTGCTAGCAGCCCCGGGGGTGCGTACAATGAGCAGTTCTTC. It encodes CASSPGGAYNEQFF.